This T cell receptor (beta chain) was identified during a study of blood T cell repertoires in COVID-19 (dated by TCRdb to 2018 to 2021). About the study as a whole: The collaborator samples originated in the United States, Italy and Spain and spanned the acute and convalescent phases of COVID-19. The material from the prospective study consisted of cDNA or gDNA derived from T cells, B-cell-depleted T cells, or PBMCs. The dataset comprised deeply sampled blood TCRbeta repertoires from subjects exposed to, actively infected with, or recovered from COVID-19. The repertoires were made available in a free public database intended to serve as a resource for research on the immune response to SARS-CoV-2. Samples came from the ongoing ImmuneRACE study (first 160 participants) plus 1,254 subjects from 6 global collaborators. The sample metadata nearly always contained a de-identified subject ID, COVID-19 status, age in years and sex. Where available, HLA class I and class II types were obtained from metadata supplied by the sample provider rather than from assay-based typing.

The germline ends are 11 bases apart after V is trimmed by 1 base and J by 4 bases. CDR1 and CDR2 (SGHAT, FQNNGV) derive from the germline V gene. From the cysteine up to the phenylalanine, the CDR3 has a length of 15 residues. Kept here is only the CDR3 DNA, which spans 45 bases and is read in frame from base 1. General study outcomes and caveats: Clinical and demographic metadata were provided uncurated, with the amount varying by source and participant.

Participants in the prospective study were aged about 18 to 95 years, lived in some 24 United States geographic areas, and enrolled through a virtual design. In the prospective study, participants were assigned to cohorts based on the clinical history participants reported in a screening survey and a study questionnaire. In the prospective study, whole blood, serum and a nasopharyngeal or oropharyngeal swab were collected from each participant by mobile phlebotomists. Additional blood draws and questionnaires over an approximately 2-month period could optionally be provided by prospective study participants. Prospective study blood samples were shipped either frozen or at room temperature before DNA extraction. A word on this clone: Which antigen it targets is not known. One base away there is no much larger clone; base qualities are not given.

TCRbeta CDR3 regions were amplified from genomic DNA using the immunoSEQ Assay, a bias-controlled multiplex PCR. The study's processing was this. Within the assay, amplification of reference gene primers was used to estimate how many nucleated cells each sample contained. To quantify the absolute abundance of each unique TCRbeta CDR3 rearrangement, sequence reads were collapsed and filtered. Productive Simpson clonality was computed per sample as the square root of Simpson's diversity index over productive rearrangements. The table was pulled from immuneACCESS by TCRdb, which kept in-frame rearrangements only. Such tables lose some clones; where checked, under half of the loss comes from unresolved V genes, and the rest has no known cause. The V and J calls and clone size were taken over from that table, and D and trimming were inferred from the DNA. In all, the sample holds approximately 330,000 clones, and around 86% of those were seen once. The ten largest clones capture around 4% of the sample.

This TCR derives from a woman between 35 and 50 years old with acute COVID-19. The material sequenced was PBMCs or T cells enriched from blood (not recorded which). Recombination connected TRBV11-2 to TRBJ1-3; the best D guess is TRBD1, with 5 bases matching. The CDR3: CASSLGGGRGNTIYF. The nucleotide sequence reads TGTGCCAGCAGCTTAGGGGGCGGCCGGGGAAACACCATATATTTT. The variable domain in full, with residues beyond the CDR3 obtained from the reference TRBV11-2 and TRBJ1-3 genes, is EAGVAQSPRYKIIEKRQSVAFWCNPISGHATLYWYQQILGQGPKLLIQFQNNGVVDDSQLPKDRFSAERLKGVDSTLKIQPAKLEDSAVYLCASSLGGGRGNTIYFGEGSWLTVV.